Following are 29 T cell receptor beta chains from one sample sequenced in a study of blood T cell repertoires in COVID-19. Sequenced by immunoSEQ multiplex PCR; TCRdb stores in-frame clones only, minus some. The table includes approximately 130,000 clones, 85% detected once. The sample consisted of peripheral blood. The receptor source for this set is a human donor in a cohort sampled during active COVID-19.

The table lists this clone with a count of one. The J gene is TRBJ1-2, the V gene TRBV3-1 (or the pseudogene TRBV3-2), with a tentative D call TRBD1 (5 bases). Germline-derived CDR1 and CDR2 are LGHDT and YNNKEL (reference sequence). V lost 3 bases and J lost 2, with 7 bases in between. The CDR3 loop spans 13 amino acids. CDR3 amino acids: CASSQGGNYGYTF. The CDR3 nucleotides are TGTGCCAGCAGCCAGGGGGGAAACTATGGCTACACCTTC.

The DNA of the CDR3 is TGCGCCAGCAGCTTGACGGTTAGCGGAGGGTCCTACGAGCAGTACTTC. It yields the protein CASSLTVSGGSYEQYF. The chain uses TRBV5-1 and TRBJ2-7, with D perhaps TRBD2 (6 bases). Looked up from germline, CDR1 is SGHRS and CDR2 is YFSETQ. CDR3 length: 16 amino acids. V lost 1 base to trimming and J lost 1 base, with 15 bases between them.

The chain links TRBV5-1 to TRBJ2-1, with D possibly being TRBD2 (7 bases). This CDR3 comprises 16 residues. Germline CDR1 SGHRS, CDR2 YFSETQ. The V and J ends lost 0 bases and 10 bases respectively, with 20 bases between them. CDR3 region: CASSLVLGGGPDEQFF. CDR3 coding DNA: TGCGCCAGCAGCTTGGTTCTGGGAGGGGGGCCCGACGAGCAGTTCTTC.

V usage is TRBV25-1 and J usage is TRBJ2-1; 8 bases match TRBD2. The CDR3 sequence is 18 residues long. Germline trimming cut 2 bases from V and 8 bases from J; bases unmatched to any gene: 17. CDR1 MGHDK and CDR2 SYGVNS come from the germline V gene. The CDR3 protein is CASSEQSSGPPGGDEQFF. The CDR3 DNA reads TGTGCCAGCAGTGAACAGTCTAGCGGGCCACCGGGGGGCGATGAGCAGTTCTTC.

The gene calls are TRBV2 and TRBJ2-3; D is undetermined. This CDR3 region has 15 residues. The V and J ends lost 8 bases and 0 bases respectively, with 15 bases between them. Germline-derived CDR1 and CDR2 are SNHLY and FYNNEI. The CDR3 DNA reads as TGTGCCAGCGCTCGACTGGCGGCTAGCACAGATACGCAGTATTTT. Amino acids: CASARLAASTDTQYF.

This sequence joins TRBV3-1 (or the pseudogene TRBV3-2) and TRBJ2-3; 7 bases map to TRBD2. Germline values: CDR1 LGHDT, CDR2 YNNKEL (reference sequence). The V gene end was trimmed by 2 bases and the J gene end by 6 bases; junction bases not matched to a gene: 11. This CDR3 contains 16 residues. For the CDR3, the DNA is TGTGCCAGCAGCCAACCGACTAGCCCGCGAGGGGATACGCAGTATTTT. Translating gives CASSQPTSPRGDTQYF.

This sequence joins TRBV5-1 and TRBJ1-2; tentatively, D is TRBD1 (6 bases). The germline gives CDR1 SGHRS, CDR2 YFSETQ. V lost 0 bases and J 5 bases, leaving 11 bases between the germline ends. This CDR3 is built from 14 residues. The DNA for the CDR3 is TGCGCCAGCAGCTTGGAAGGCAGGGGTTATGGCTACACCTTC. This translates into CASSLEGRGYGYTF.

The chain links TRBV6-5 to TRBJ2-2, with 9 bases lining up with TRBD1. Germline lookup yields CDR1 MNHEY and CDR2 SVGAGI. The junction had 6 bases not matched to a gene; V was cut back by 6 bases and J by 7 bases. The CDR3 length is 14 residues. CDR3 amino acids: CASRPTGGDGELFF. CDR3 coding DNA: TGTGCCAGCAGGCCGACAGGGGGTGACGGGGAGCTGTTTTTT.

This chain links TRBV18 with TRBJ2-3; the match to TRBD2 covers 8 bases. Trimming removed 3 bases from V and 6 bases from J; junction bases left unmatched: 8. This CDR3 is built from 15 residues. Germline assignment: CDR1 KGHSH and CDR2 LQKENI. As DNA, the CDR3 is TGTGCCAGCTCACCGTTTGCGGGGGGCCGGGATACGCAGTATTTT. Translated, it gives CASSPFAGGRDTQYF.

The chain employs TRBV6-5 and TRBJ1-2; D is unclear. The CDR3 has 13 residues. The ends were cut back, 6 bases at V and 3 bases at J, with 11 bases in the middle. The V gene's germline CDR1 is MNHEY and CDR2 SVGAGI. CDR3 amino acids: CASSLTRDYGYTF. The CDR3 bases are TGTGCCAGCAGCCTCACCCGCGACTATGGCTACACCTTC.

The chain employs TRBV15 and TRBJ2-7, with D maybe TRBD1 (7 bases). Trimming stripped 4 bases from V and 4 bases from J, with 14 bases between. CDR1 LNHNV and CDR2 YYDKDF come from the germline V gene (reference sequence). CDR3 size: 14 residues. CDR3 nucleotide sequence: TGTGCCACCAGCATGGCAGGGGGAGGATACGAGCAGTACTTC. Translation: CATSMAGGGYEQYF.

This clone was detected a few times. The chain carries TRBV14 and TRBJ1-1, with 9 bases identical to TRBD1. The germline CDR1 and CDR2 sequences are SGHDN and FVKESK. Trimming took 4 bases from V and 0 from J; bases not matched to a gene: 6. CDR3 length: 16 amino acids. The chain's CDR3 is CASSRDRGNLNTEAFF. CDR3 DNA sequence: TGTGCCAGCAGCCGCGACAGGGGGAATTTGAACACTGAAGCTTTCTTT.

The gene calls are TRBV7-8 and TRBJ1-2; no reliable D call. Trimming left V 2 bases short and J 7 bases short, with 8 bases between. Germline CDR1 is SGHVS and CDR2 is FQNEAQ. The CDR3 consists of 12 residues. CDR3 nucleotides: TGTGCCAGCAGCTTATTCGTCTTTGGCTACACCTTC. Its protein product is CASSLFVFGYTF.

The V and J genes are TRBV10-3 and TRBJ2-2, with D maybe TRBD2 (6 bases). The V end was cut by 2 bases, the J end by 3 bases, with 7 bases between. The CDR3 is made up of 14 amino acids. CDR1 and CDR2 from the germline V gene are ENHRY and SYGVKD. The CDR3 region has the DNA TGTGCCATCAGTGAGCCGGGAGACACCGGGGAGCTGTTTTTT. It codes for CAISEPGDTGELFF.

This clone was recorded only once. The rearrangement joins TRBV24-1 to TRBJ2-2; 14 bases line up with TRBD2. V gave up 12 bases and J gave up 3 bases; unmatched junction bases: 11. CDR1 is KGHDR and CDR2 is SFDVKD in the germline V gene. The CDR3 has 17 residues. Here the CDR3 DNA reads TGTGCCTCGCGACTAGCGGGAGGGCGCCGGGACACCGGGGAGCTGTTTTTT. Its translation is CASRLAGGRRDTGELFF.

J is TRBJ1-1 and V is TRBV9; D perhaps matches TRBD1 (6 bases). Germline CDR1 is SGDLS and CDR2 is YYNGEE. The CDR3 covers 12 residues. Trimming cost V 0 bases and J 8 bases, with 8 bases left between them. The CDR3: CASSVVQGEAFF. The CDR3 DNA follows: TGTGCCAGCAGCGTAGTACAGGGAGAAGCTTTCTTT.

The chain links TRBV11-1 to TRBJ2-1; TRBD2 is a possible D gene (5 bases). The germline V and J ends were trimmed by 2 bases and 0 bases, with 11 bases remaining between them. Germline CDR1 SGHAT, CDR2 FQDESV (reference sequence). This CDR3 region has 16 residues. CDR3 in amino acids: CASSLSERRSYNEQFF. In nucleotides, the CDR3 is TGTGCCAGCAGCTTATCCGAGCGGCGCTCCTACAATGAGCAGTTCTTC.

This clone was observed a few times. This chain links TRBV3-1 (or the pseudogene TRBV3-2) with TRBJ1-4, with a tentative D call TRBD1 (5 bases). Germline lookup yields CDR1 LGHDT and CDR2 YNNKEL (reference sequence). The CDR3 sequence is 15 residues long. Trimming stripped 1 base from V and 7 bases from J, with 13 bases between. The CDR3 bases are TGTGCCAGCAGCCAAGTATTGGGGGGAGGTGAAAAACTGTTTTTT. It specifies CASSQVLGGGEKLFF.

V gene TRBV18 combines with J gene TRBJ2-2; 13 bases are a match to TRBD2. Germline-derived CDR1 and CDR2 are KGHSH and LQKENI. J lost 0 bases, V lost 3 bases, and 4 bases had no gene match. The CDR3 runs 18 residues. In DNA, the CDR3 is TGTGCCAGCTCACCCCAGACTAGCGGGAGGTCGAACACCGGGGAGCTGTTTTTT. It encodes CASSPQTSGRSNTGELFF.

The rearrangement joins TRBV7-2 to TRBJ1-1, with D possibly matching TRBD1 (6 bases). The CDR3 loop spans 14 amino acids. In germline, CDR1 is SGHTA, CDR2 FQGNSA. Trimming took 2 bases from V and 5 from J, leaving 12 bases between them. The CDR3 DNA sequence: TGTGCCAGCAGCTTATCAGGGGAAGGTACTGAAGCTTTCTTT. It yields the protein CASSLSGEGTEAFF.

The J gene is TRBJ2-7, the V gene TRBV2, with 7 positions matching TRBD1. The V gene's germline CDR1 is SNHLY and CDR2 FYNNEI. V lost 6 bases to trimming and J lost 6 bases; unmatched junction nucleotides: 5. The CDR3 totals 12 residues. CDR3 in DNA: TGTGCCAGCAGATACGGACAGGCCGAGCAGTACTTC. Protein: CASRYGQAEQYF. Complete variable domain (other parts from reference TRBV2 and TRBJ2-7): EPEVTQTPSHQVTQMGQEVILRCVPISNHLYFYWYRQILGQKVEFLVSFYNNEISEKSEIFDDQFSVERPDGSNFTLKIRSTKLEDSAMYFCASRYGQAEQYFGPGTRLTVT.

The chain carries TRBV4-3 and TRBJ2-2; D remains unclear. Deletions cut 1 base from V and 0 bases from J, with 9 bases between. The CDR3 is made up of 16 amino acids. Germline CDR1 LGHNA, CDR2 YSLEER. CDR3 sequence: CASSQVLRSNTGELFF. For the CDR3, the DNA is TGCGCCAGCAGCCAAGTCTTGCGTTCGAACACCGGGGAGCTGTTTTTT.

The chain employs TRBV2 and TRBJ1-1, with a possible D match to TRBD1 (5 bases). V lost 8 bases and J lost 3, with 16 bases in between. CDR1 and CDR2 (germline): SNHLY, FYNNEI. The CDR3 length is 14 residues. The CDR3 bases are TGTGCCAGCCTCCGGGACTTGGGATACACTGAAGCTTTCTTT. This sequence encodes CASLRDLGYTEAFF.

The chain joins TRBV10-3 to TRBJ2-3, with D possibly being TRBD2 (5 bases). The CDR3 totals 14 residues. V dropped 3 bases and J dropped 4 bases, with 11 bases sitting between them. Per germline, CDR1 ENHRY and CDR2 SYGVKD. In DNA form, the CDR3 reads TGTGCCATCAGTGACTACCGGGGAGCAGATACGCAGTATTTT. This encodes CAISDYRGADTQYF.

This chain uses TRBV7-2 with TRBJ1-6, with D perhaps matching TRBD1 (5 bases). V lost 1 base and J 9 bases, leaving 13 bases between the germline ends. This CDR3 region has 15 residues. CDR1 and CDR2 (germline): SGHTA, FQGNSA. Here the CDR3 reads CASSLDRSLLSPLHF. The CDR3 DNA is TGTGCCAGCAGCTTAGACAGGAGTTTGCTTTCACCCCTCCACTTT.

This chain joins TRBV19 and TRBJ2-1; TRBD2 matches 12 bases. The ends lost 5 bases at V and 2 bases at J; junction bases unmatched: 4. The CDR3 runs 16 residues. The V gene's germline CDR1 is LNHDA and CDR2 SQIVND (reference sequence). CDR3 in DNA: TGTGCCAGTAGTCGGACTAGCGGGACCACCTACAATGAGCAGTTCTTC. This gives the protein CASSRTSGTTYNEQFF. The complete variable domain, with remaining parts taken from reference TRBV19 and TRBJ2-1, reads DGGITQSPKYLFRKEGQNVTLSCEQNLNHDAMYWYRQDPGQGLRLIYYSQIVNDFQKGDIAEGYSVSREKKESFPLTVTSAQKNPTAFYLCASSRTSGTTYNEQFFGPGTRLTVL.

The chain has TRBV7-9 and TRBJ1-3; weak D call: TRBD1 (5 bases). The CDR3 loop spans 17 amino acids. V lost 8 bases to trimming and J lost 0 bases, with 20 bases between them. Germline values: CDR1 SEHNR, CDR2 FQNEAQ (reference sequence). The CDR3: CASYSGGRENSGNTIYF. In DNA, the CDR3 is TGTGCCAGCTACTCCGGGGGAAGGGAGAACTCTGGAAACACCATATATTTT.

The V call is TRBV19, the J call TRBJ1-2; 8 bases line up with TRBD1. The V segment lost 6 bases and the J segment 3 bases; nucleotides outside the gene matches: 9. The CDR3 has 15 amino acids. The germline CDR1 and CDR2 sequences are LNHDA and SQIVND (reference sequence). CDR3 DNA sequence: TGTGCCAGTAGATCTCGACAGGGGCGCGACTATGGCTACACCTTC. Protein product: CASRSRQGRDYGYTF.

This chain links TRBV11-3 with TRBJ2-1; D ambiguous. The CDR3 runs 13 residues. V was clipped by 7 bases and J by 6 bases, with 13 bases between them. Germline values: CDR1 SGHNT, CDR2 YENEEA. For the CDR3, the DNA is TGTGCCAGCACTAAGTACCTCGGCAATGAGCAGTTCTTC. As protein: CASTKYLGNEQFF.